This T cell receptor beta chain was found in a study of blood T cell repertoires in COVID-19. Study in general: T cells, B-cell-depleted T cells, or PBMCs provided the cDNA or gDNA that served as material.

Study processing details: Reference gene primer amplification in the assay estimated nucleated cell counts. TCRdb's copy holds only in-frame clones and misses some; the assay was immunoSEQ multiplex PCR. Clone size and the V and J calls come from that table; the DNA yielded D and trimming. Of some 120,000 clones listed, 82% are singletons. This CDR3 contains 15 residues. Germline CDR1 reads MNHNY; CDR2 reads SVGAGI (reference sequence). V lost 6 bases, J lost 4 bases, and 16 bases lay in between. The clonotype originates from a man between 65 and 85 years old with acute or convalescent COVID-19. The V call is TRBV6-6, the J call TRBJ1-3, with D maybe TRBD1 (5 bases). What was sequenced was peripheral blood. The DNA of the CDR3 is TGTGCCAGCAGAGACGGGGAGGGGCCCGGAAACACCATATATTTT. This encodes CASRDGEGPGNTIYF.